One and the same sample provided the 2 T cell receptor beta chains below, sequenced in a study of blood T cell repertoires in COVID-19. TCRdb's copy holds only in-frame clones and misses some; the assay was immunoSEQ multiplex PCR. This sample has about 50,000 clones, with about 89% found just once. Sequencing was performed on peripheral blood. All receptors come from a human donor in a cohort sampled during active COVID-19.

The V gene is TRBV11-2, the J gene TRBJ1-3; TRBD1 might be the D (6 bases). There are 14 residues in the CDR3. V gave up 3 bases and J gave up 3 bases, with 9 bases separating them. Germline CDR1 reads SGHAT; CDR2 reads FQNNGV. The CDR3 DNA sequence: TGTGCCAGCAGCTTCGGGACATATGGAAACACCATATATTTT. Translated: CASSFGTYGNTIYF.

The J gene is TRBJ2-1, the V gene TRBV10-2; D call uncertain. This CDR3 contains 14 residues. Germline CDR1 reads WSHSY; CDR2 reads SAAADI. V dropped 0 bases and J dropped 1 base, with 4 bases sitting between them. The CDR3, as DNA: TGCGCCAGCAGTGAGTCCGGTTCCTACAATGAGCAGTTCTTC. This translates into CASSESGSYNEQFF.